A single T cell receptor (beta chain) is shown here with its context. This sample was taken from a study of shared clonotypes between healthy human individuals. Study background: There were three CD4 naive, three CD4 memory, two CD8 naive and one CD8 memory plates per donor.

Original analysis: ImmunoSEQ supplied junction-only sequences lacking quality scores, so filtering was different. Clones were read by immunoSEQ multiplex PCR, and TCRdb kept only the in-frame ones, dropping some. V, J and clone size are taken as reported in that table, and D and trimming were inferred from the DNA itself. The table lists 400,000 or so clones, about 96% of them singletons. V lost 4 bases and J lost 3; bases outside the gene matches: 6. Germline CDR1 MNHEY, CDR2 SMNVEV (reference sequence). The CDR3 spans 14 residues. Sequences were obtained from memory CD8+ T cells sorted from blood. Subset noted: CD45RO+ cells pooled with CCR7-negative TemRA cells. This chain joins TRBV27 and TRBJ2-7; TRBD2 aligns across 7 bases. This TCR was sampled from a man aged 25-40 years in good health. Here the CDR3 reads CASSSYGRFYEQYF. CDR3 bases: TGTGCCAGCAGTTCCTACGGGAGGTTCTACGAGCAGTACTTC.